These T cell receptor beta chains were read from a single sample in a study of beta chain features in type 1 diabetes. Using immunoSEQ multiplex PCR, the repertoire was profiled, and TCRdb retains in-frame clones only, with some absent. Of about 660,000 clones detected, more than 12% appear once; the ten largest clones hold approximately 0.042%. The source material was naive CD4+ T cells from blood. These receptors came from a young man with type 1 diabetes. CDR3s include the opening cysteine and the closing phenylalanine or tryptophan. A D gene is named only where the DNA matches it firmly. Size is omitted from some rows. Given values are once, few, many or a class for expanded clones.

v_call: TRBV6-5
j_call: TRBJ2-7
clone_size: NA
d_call: TRBD2
cdr3_nt: TGTGCCAGCGGACTAGCGGGAGTTCAGGACGAGCAGTACTTC
cdr3_aa: CASGLAGVQDEQYF

v_call: TRBV7-2
j_call: TRBJ2-2
clone_size: NA
d_call: NA
cdr3_nt: TGTGCCAGCAGCCTTTCGACCCGGAACACCGGGGAGCTGTTTTTT
cdr3_aa: CASSLSTRNTGELFF

v_call: TRBV15
j_call: TRBJ2-7
clone_size: NA
d_call: NA
cdr3_nt: TGTGCCACCAGCAGAGATGGGGGCAACTCCTACGAGCAGTACTTC
cdr3_aa: CATSRDGGNSYEQYF

v_call: TRBV6-5
j_call: TRBJ1-2
clone_size: NA
d_call: NA
cdr3_nt: TGTGCCAGCAGTTACTCCTCCAACGGGATCTATGGCTACACCTTC
cdr3_aa: CASSYSSNGIYGYTF

v_call: TRBV10-3
j_call: TRBJ2-5
clone_size: few
d_call: NA
cdr3_nt: TGTGCCATCAGTGAGTCGCAGGGACAAGAGACCCAGTACTTC
cdr3_aa: CAISESQGQETQYF

v_call: TRBV2
j_call: TRBJ2-3
clone_size: few
d_call: TRBD2
cdr3_nt: TGTGCCAGCAGTGAGGGGGGGAACACAGATACGCAGTATTTT
cdr3_aa: CASSEGGNTDTQYF

v_call: TRBV29-1
j_call: TRBJ2-7
clone_size: NA
d_call: TRBD1
cdr3_nt: TGCAGCGTGTCCGGGACAGCCTCCTACGAGCAGTACTTC
cdr3_aa: CSVSGTASYEQYF

v_call: TRBV4-1
j_call: TRBJ2-7
clone_size: NA
d_call: TRBD1
cdr3_nt: TGCGCCAGCAGCCAAGTGGGACAGAATTATAACGAGCAGTACTTC
cdr3_aa: CASSQVGQNYNEQYF

v_call: TRBV7-2
j_call: TRBJ1-1
clone_size: NA
d_call: NA
cdr3_nt: TGTGCCAGCAGCCTACAGGGAAAAACTGAAGCTTTCTTT
cdr3_aa: CASSLQGKTEAFF

v_call: TRBV18
j_call: TRBJ1-1
clone_size: few
d_call: NA
cdr3_nt: TGTGCCAGCTCACCACCGGTCGTGAGCCGGGCTTTCTTT
cdr3_aa: CASSPPVVSRAFF

v_call: TRBV7-9
j_call: TRBJ2-3
clone_size: NA
d_call: NA
cdr3_nt: TGTGCCAGCAGCCGCATTCCCGCACTTACGCAGTATTTT
cdr3_aa: CASSRIPALTQYF

v_call: TRBV7-9
j_call: TRBJ1-5
clone_size: few
d_call: TRBD1
cdr3_nt: TGTGCCAGCAGCTTGACAGGGGACGGCAATCAGCCCCAGCATTTT
cdr3_aa: CASSLTGDGNQPQHF

v_call: TRBV28
j_call: TRBJ1-5
clone_size: few
d_call: NA
cdr3_nt: TGTGCCAGCAGTTTAGGTCTACAGCCCCAGCATTTT
cdr3_aa: CASSLGLQPQHF

v_call: TRBV9
j_call: TRBJ2-5
clone_size: NA
d_call: NA
cdr3_nt: TGTGCCAGCAGCCATAATCTCCGAACAGGGATCCAAGAGACCCAGTACTTC
cdr3_aa: CASSHNLRTGIQETQYF

v_call: TRBV30
j_call: TRBJ2-3
clone_size: few
d_call: NA
cdr3_nt: TGTGCCTGGAGCCTAACTTTTGGGGATACGCAGTATTTT
cdr3_aa: CAWSLTFGDTQYF

v_call: TRBV7-2
j_call: TRBJ2-7
clone_size: NA
d_call: TRBD2
cdr3_nt: TGTGCCAGCAGCTTAGCCATAGCGGGGGAGCAGTACTTC
cdr3_aa: CASSLAIAGEQYF

v_call: TRBV4-1
j_call: TRBJ1-2
clone_size: NA
d_call: TRBD1
cdr3_nt: TGCGCCAGCAGCCATCCACAGGGGTTCTATGGCTACACCTTC
cdr3_aa: CASSHPQGFYGYTF

v_call: TRBV13
j_call: TRBJ1-1
clone_size: few
d_call: TRBD1
cdr3_nt: TGTGCCAGCAGCTTGGGACAGCCTAACACTGAAGCTTTCTTT
cdr3_aa: CASSLGQPNTEAFF

v_call: TRBV7-9
j_call: TRBJ2-3
clone_size: NA
d_call: NA
cdr3_nt: TGTGCCAGCAGCTTAGCGGTCCTTAGCACAGATACGCAGTATTTT
cdr3_aa: CASSLAVLSTDTQYF

v_call: TRBV28
j_call: TRBJ2-6
clone_size: NA
d_call: NA
cdr3_nt: TGTGCCAGCAGCCGAGATCGGGGCGGCTCTGGGGCCAACGTCCTGACTTTC
cdr3_aa: CASSRDRGGSGANVLTF

v_call: TRBV18
j_call: TRBJ1-1
clone_size: NA
d_call: NA
cdr3_nt: TGTGCCAGCTCCCTGGGGGGTTTGGGGAACACTGAAGCTTTCTTT
cdr3_aa: CASSLGGLGNTEAFF

v_call: TRBV1
j_call: TRBJ2-7
clone_size: few
d_call: NA
cdr3_nt: TGCACCAGCAGCCAAGATTGGGGACTAGACTCCTACGAGCAGTACTTC
cdr3_aa: CTSSQDWGLDSYEQYF

v_call: TRBV5-4
j_call: TRBJ2-7
clone_size: NA
d_call: TRBD2
cdr3_nt: TGTGCCAGCAGCGGGGGACTAGCGGGAAGCTACGAGCAGTACTTC
cdr3_aa: CASSGGLAGSYEQYF

v_call: TRBV30
j_call: TRBJ1-1
clone_size: few
d_call: NA
cdr3_nt: TGTGCCTGGATTGGGAGAAAGGGGTTGAACACTGAAGCTTTCTTT
cdr3_aa: CAWIGRKGLNTEAFF

v_call: TRBV5-1
j_call: TRBJ2-1
clone_size: NA
d_call: NA
cdr3_nt: TGCGCCAGCAGCTTGGAGCTAGAGCAGTTCTTC
cdr3_aa: CASSLELEQFF

v_call: TRBV2
j_call: TRBJ2-5
clone_size: few
d_call: TRBD2
cdr3_nt: TGTGCCAGCATACCGGGACTACCTCAAGAGACCCAGTACTTC
cdr3_aa: CASIPGLPQETQYF

v_call: TRBV7-8
j_call: TRBJ2-6
clone_size: NA
d_call: NA
cdr3_nt: TGTGCCAGCAGCTTCCGTGGGCGTGGGGCCAACGTCCTGACTTTC
cdr3_aa: CASSFRGRGANVLTF

v_call: TRBV7-9
j_call: TRBJ1-2
clone_size: few
d_call: NA
cdr3_nt: TGTGCCAGCAGCTTTGAGGGAATCTATGGCTACACCTTC
cdr3_aa: CASSFEGIYGYTF

v_call: TRBV5-6
j_call: TRBJ1-1
clone_size: few
d_call: TRBD1
cdr3_nt: TGTGCCAGCAGCTCGACAGGGGGCTCTGAAGCTTTCTTT
cdr3_aa: CASSSTGGSEAFF